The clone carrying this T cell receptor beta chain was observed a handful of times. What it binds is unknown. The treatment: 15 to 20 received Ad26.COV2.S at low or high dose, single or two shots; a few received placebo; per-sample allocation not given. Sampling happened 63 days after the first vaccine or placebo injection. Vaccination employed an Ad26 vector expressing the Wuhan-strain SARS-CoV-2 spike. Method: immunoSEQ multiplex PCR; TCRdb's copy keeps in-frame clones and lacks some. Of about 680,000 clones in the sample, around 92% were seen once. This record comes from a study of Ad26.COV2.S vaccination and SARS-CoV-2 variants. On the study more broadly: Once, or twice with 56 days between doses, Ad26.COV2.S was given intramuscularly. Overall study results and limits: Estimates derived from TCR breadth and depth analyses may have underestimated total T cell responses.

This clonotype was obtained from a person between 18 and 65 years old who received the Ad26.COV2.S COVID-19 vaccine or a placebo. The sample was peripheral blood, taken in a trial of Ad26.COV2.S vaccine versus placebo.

The CDR3 bases are TGCGCCAGCAGCACTTTAGGACTAGCGGGAAATTTAGCAGATACGCAGTATTTT. This encodes CASSTLGLAGNLADTQYF. The chain uses TRBV5-1 and TRBJ2-3; 12 positions agree with TRBD2. Germline-derived CDR1 and CDR2 are SGHRS and YFSETQ. CDR3 length: 18 amino acids. V shed 4 bases, J shed 4 bases, and the junction held 13 bases outside the gene matches.